This T cell receptor (beta chain) appears in the sequencing data of a study of early stage breast cancer tumors. TCRdb's copy holds only in-frame clones and misses some; the assay was immunoSEQ multiplex PCR. This sample yields about 15,000 clones, of which about 81% are seen a single time; 4.9% belongs to the top ten. Per germline, CDR1 SGHTA and CDR2 FQGTGA. Trimming removed 6 bases from V and 2 bases from J; junction bases left unmatched: 6. This CDR3 is 14 amino acids long. Sequencing used normal breast tissue next to the tumor. V is TRBV7-3 and J is TRBJ1-1; 7 nucleotides agree with TRBD1. The receptor comes from a person aged 25 to 40 with breast cancer. CDR3 in amino acids: CASRTDRDNTEAFF. CDR3 DNA sequence: TGTGCCAGCAGAACCGACAGGGATAACACTGAAGCTTTCTTT.